This passage covers 13 T cell receptor beta chains from one sample sequenced in a study of blood T cell repertoires in COVID-19. TCRdb keeps only in-frame clones here, not all; method: immunoSEQ multiplex PCR. The table lists a few hundred thousand clones, approximately 81% of them singletons, with around 0.97% in the top ten. Sequencing was done on a sample of peripheral blood. The receptors were gathered from a man aged 40-55 years with acute or convalescent COVID-19.

This chain joins TRBV5-4 and TRBJ1-4; 7 bases match TRBD1. This CDR3 is built from 16 residues. Germline CDR1 reads SGHNT; CDR2 reads YYREEE (reference sequence). The V gene end was trimmed by 0 bases and the J gene end by 4 bases; junction bases not matched to a gene: 6. CDR3: CASSLGRDSLNEKLFF. CDR3 in DNA: TGTGCCAGCAGCTTGGGCCGGGACAGCCTTAATGAAAAACTGTTTTTT. Full variable domain (remainder filled in from reference TRBV5-4 and TRBJ1-4): ETGVTQSPTHLIKTRGQQVTLRCSSQSGHNTVSWYQQALGQGPQFIFQYYREEENGRGNFPPRFSGLQFPNYSSELNVNALELDDSALYLCASSLGRDSLNEKLFFGSGTQLSVL.

The chain carries TRBV15 and TRBJ2-1; TRBD1 is a possible D gene (5 bases). From germline, CDR1 is LNHNV and CDR2 YYDKDF (reference sequence). V lost 4 bases to trimming and J lost 4 bases, with 17 bases between them. The CDR3 spans 16 residues. CDR3 in amino acids: CATSTPSGSSYNEQFF. The CDR3 nucleotides read TGTGCCACCAGCACCCCCTCAGGGTCTTCTTACAATGAGCAGTTCTTC.

This chain uses TRBV6-1 with TRBJ1-1; D perhaps matches TRBD1 (6 bases). Per germline, CDR1 MNHNS and CDR2 SASEGT. Trimming removed 2 bases from V and 5 bases from J, with 9 bases in between. The CDR3 sequence is 13 residues long. CDR3 protein: CASSERGGTEAFF. In nucleotides, the CDR3 is TGTGCCAGCAGTGAAAGGGGGGGAACTGAAGCTTTCTTT.

This clone appeared a single time. This chain connects TRBV5-1 to TRBJ1-1, with D possibly matching TRBD1 (6 bases). The germline V and J ends were trimmed by 3 bases and 0 bases, with 15 bases remaining between them. The CDR3 has 16 amino acids. Germline lookup yields CDR1 SGHRS and CDR2 YFSETQ. The CDR3 coding sequence is TGCGCCAGCAGCTCTGATCCTCAGGGGTTGAACACTGAAGCTTTCTTT. Its translation: CASSSDPQGLNTEAFF.

This rearrangement joins TRBV5-4 to TRBJ1-1; 8 bases map to TRBD1. Germline-derived CDR1 and CDR2 are SGHNT and YYREEE (reference sequence). Unmatched junction bases numbered 9, after V lost 1 base and J lost 4 bases. The CDR3 contains 16 residues. The CDR3 DNA follows: TGTGCCAGCAGCTTGTGGCAGGGGGCTTCGAGCACTGAAGCTTTCTTT. Translating it yields CASSLWQGASSTEAFF. Full variable domain (missing parts from reference TRBV5-4 and TRBJ1-1): ETGVTQSPTHLIKTRGQQVTLRCSSQSGHNTVSWYQQALGQGPQFIFQYYREEENGRGNFPPRFSGLQFPNYSSELNVNALELDDSALYLCASSLWQGASSTEAFFGQGTRLTVV.

This rearrangement joins TRBV9 to TRBJ1-1, with 8 bases identical to TRBD1. Germline CDR1 reads SGDLS; CDR2 reads YYNGEE. The CDR3 runs to 14 residues. The ends lost 2 bases at V and 3 bases at J; junction bases unmatched: 3. CDR3 nucleotides: TGTGCCAGCAGCGTGACAGGGGAGGACACTGAAGCTTTCTTT. Amino acids: CASSVTGEDTEAFF.

This clone was seen more than once but under ten times. CDR3 amino acids: CASSLSGGSGGRYEQYF. The CDR3 region has the DNA TGTGCCAGCAGCTTAAGTGGGGGTAGCGGGGGGCGCTACGAGCAGTACTTC. The genes are TRBV7-2 and TRBJ2-7; 10 nucleotides match TRBD2. From germline, CDR1 is SGHTA and CDR2 FQGNSA. This CDR3 comprises 17 residues. The trim removed 2 bases at V and 3 bases at J, leaving 10 bases unmatched.

V is TRBV18 and J is TRBJ1-6; weak D call: TRBD1 (6 bases). V gave up 4 bases and J gave up 5 bases, with 15 bases separating them. Germline loops: CDR1 KGHSH, CDR2 LQKENI. This CDR3 comprises 16 residues. The chain's CDR3 is CASSLQGYLDNSPLHF. The CDR3, as DNA: TGTGCCAGCTCACTACAGGGATACCTTGATAATTCACCCCTCCACTTT.

This clone was observed a few times. The CDR3 loop is CASSFSGNTGELFF. CDR3 DNA: TGCGCCAGCAGCTTCTCGGGAAACACCGGGGAGCTGTTTTTT. The gene calls are TRBV5-1 and TRBJ2-2; weak D call: TRBD2 (5 bases). V lost 2 bases and J lost 2, with 7 bases in between. The CDR3 spans 14 residues. Germline loops: CDR1 SGHRS, CDR2 YFSETQ.

The genes are TRBV6-5 and TRBJ1-5, with D tentatively TRBD1 (6 bases). The germline V gene encodes CDR1 MNHEY and CDR2 SVGAGI. This CDR3 spans 12 amino acids. Trimming stripped 8 bases from V and 7 bases from J, with 12 bases between. CDR3 sequence reads: CASGRGGQPQHF. CDR3 sequence (DNA): TGTGCCAGCGGCAGGGGAGGGCAGCCCCAGCATTTT.

The CDR3 region is CASSSGLAGGYDEQFF. The CDR3 nucleotides are TGTGCCAGCAGCTCGGGACTAGCGGGGGGGTACGATGAGCAGTTCTTC. This chain joins TRBV9 and TRBJ2-1; 16 nucleotides agree with TRBD2. The CDR3 extends over 16 amino acids. The germline CDR1 and CDR2 sequences are SGDLS and YYNGEE. Unmatched junction bases numbered 6, after V lost 4 bases and J lost 8 bases.

The chain couples TRBV4-1 to TRBJ1-2; 8 bases are a match to TRBD1. The CDR3 extends over 15 amino acids. Losses at the gene ends were 0 bases for V and 4 bases for J; bases not matched to a gene: 4. CDR1 is MGHRA and CDR2 is YSYEKL in the germline V gene. CDR3 residues: CASSQEPGQAYGYTF. CDR3 DNA sequence: TGCGCCAGCAGCCAAGAGCCGGGACAGGCCTATGGCTACACCTTC.

The rearrangement joins TRBV12-3 or TRBV12-4 to TRBJ1-6; TRBD1 is a possible D gene (6 bases). This CDR3 has 13 residues. The ends were cut back, 5 bases at V and 11 bases at J, with 13 bases in the middle. CDR3 amino acids: CASSQGILTPLHF. CDR3 nucleotides: TGTGCCAGCAGTCAGGGGATTTTGACACCCCTCCACTTT.